This TCR beta chain was observed in a study of cytotoxic CD8 clonotypes in ibrutinib-treated CLL. General observations from the study: Sustained-remission and progressing patients had different sampling times. The study found baseline clonality above age-matched healthy donors, tracking circulating CD8+ T-cell counts.

The method was immunoSEQ multiplex PCR; TCRdb's version includes in-frame clones alone and lacks a portion of them. The sample consists of around 310,000 clones, more than 65% of them appearing once. Remarks on this clone: Its antigen is still unknown.

The CDR3 has 14 residues. Germline V gene lookup returns CDR1 LGHNA and CDR2 YNFKEQ. V was trimmed by 1 base and J by 4 bases, leaving 10 bases between them. The sequencing used PBMCs, collected before ibrutinib treatment. The TCR sequence derives from a human donor with chronic lymphocytic leukemia. This sequence joins TRBV4-2 and TRBJ1-2; no firm D call. The CDR3 DNA follows: TGTGCCAGCAGCCAAGTAACTAGTCCCTATGGCTACACCTTC. This sequence encodes CASSQVTSPYGYTF.